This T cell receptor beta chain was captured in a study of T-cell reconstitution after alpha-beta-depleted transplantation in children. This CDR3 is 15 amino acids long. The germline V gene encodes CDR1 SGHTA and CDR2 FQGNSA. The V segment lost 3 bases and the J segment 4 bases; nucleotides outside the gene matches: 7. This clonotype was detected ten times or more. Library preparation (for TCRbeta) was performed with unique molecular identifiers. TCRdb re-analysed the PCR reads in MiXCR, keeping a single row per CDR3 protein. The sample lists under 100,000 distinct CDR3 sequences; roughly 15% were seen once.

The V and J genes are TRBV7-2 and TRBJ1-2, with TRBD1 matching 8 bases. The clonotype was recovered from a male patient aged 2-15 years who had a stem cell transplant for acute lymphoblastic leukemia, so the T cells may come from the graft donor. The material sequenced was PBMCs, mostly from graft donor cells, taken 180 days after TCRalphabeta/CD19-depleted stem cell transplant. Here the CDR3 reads CASSFSRQGSYGYTF. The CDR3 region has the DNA TGTGCCAGCAGCTTCTCGAGACAGGGGAGCTATGGCTACACCTTC.